This T cell receptor (beta chain) derives from a study of blood T cell repertoires in COVID-19. Study information: The United States, Italy and Spain were the sources of the acute and convalescent COVID-19 samples.

Original processing methods: Estimation of nucleated cell counts was performed using reference gene primer amplification. Using immunoSEQ multiplex PCR, the repertoire was profiled, and TCRdb retains in-frame clones only, with some absent. Clone size and V and J calls were adopted from that table, with D and trimming inferred from the DNA. The data contain under 300,000 clones, around 88% of them singletons. This CDR3 region has 11 residues. Germline V gene sequence: CDR1 SNHLY, CDR2 FYNNEI. Trimming removed 5 bases from V and 8 bases from J, with 6 bases in between. The clonotype originates from a man at least 80 years old with acute or convalescent COVID-19. Sample: peripheral blood. The rearrangement uses TRBV2 and TRBJ2-2, with D unresolved. CDR3 loop: CASSILGELFF. The CDR3, as DNA: TGTGCCAGCAGTATACTAGGGGAGCTGTTTTTT.